A single sample gave rise to the 25 T cell receptor beta chains below, sequenced in a study of blood T cell repertoires in COVID-19. Libraries were prepared by immunoSEQ multiplex PCR; TCRdb keeps only in-frame clonotypes and omits some of them. The sample has approximately 110,000 clones; approximately 80% are singletons. Sequencing was performed on peripheral blood. These receptors originate from a woman between 50 and 59 years old with acute or convalescent COVID-19.

The chain employs TRBV19 and TRBJ1-6, with D maybe TRBD1 (6 bases). The CDR3 is 15 amino acids. Germline V gene lookup returns CDR1 LNHDA and CDR2 SQIVND (reference sequence). Between the trimmed V and J ends, which lost 6 bases and 5 bases, there was a span of 14 bases. The CDR3 bases are TGTGCCAGTAGGTGGGGGCGCTGGGATAATTCACCCCTCCACTTT. Amino acid sequence: CASRWGRWDNSPLHF.

This chain uses TRBV19 with TRBJ1-4; TRBD1 matches 8 bases. CDR1 and CDR2 (germline): LNHDA, SQIVND (reference sequence). The J segment lost 8 bases and the V segment lost 4 bases, leaving 9 bases of the junction unmatched. The CDR3 is 15 amino acids. The CDR3 DNA sequence: TGTGCCAGTAGTACTCACAGGGGGAATAGGGAAAAACTGTTTTTT. It translates to CASSTHRGNREKLFF.

V gene TRBV7-8 combines with J gene TRBJ2-3; D might be TRBD1 (6 bases). Trimming stripped 4 bases from V and 4 bases from J, with 12 bases between. Germline values: CDR1 SGHVS, CDR2 FQNEAQ. This CDR3 comprises 14 residues. The CDR3 is CASSSSSGADTQYF. DNA of the CDR3: TGTGCCAGCAGCTCCAGTTCAGGGGCAGATACGCAGTATTTT.

This clone was seen a handful of times. The chain recombines TRBV19 with TRBJ1-5; a weak D match, TRBD1 (5 bases). V gave up 5 bases and J gave up 3 bases, with 14 bases separating them. There are 15 residues in the CDR3. From germline, CDR1 is LNHDA and CDR2 SQIVND (reference sequence). The CDR3 is CASSPVQGFNQPQHF. CDR3 bases: TGTGCCAGTAGTCCAGTCCAGGGTTTCAATCAGCCCCAGCATTTT.

The chain links TRBV27 to TRBJ2-7, with D possibly being TRBD1 (5 bases). Trimming cost V 4 bases and J 4 bases, with 11 bases left between them. This CDR3 is 13 amino acids long. Germline-derived CDR1 and CDR2 are MNHEY and SMNVEV (reference sequence). The CDR3 DNA follows: TGTGCCAGCAGTTGGCAGGGCCGTTACGAGCAGTACTTC. It encodes CASSWQGRYEQYF.

The J gene is TRBJ2-7, the V gene TRBV13; D is possibly TRBD2 (7 bases). CDR1 and CDR2 from the germline V gene are PRHDT and FYEKMQ (reference sequence). V lost 0 bases to trimming and J lost 1 base, with 13 bases between them. The CDR3 extends over 16 amino acids. CDR3 region: CASSLGLRGGSYEQYF. The DNA of the CDR3 is TGTGCCAGCAGCTTAGGCCTGAGGGGGGGATCCTACGAGCAGTACTTC.

This rearrangement joins TRBV6-6 to TRBJ1-1, with D perhaps TRBD1 (5 bases). Germline V gene lookup returns CDR1 MNHNY and CDR2 SVGAGI (reference sequence). V was clipped by 5 bases and J by 1 base, with 8 bases between them. The CDR3 extends over 13 amino acids. DNA of the CDR3: TGTGCCAGCAGTCCAAGGGGGAACACTGAAGCTTTCTTT. Translating it yields CASSPRGNTEAFF.

V usage is TRBV6-5 and J usage is TRBJ1-5; D possibly corresponds to TRBD1 (5 bases). The CDR3 sequence is 14 residues long. CDR1 and CDR2 (germline): MNHEY, SVGAGI. V was clipped by 7 bases and J by 0 bases, with 10 bases between them. The CDR3 DNA reads as TGTGCCAGCATAGGGGATTATAGCAATCAGCCCCAGCATTTT. Its translation is CASIGDYSNQPQHF.

V gene TRBV7-9 combines with J gene TRBJ1-6, with D maybe TRBD1 (5 bases). The V end was cut by 0 bases, the J end by 5 bases, with 8 bases between. This CDR3 has 15 amino acids. Germline V gene data show CDR1 as SEHNR and CDR2 as FQNEAQ (reference sequence). In nucleotides, the CDR3 is TGTGCCAGCAGCTTAGCCCAGGGTCATAATTCACCCCTCCACTTT. Translated, it gives CASSLAQGHNSPLHF.

The chain combines TRBV13 with TRBJ1-2; tentatively, D is TRBD1 (6 bases). V gave up 4 bases and J gave up 4 bases, with 10 bases separating them. Per germline, CDR1 PRHDT and CDR2 FYEKMQ (reference sequence). This CDR3 contains 13 residues. This CDR3 reads CASSSQGFYGYTF. CDR3 nucleotide sequence: TGTGCCAGCAGCTCCCAGGGGTTCTATGGCTACACCTTC.

The chain combines TRBV19 with TRBJ2-3, with D maybe TRBD1 (5 bases). In germline, CDR1 is LNHDA, CDR2 SQIVND (reference sequence). The CDR3 length is 14 residues. The ends were cut back, 2 bases at V and 2 bases at J, with 8 bases in the middle. CDR3: CASSIPGNTDTQYF. DNA of the CDR3: TGTGCCAGTAGTATACCAGGGAACACAGATACGCAGTATTTT.

The chain is built from TRBV30 and TRBJ1-2; 7 positions match TRBD1. This CDR3 is 13 amino acids long. Trimming took 0 bases from V and 8 from J; bases not matched to a gene: 6. CDR1 and CDR2 (germline): GTSNPN, SVGIG (reference sequence). The CDR3 DNA is TGTGCCTGGAGTGTACTAGAGGGGGCGGGCTACACCTTC. It encodes CAWSVLEGAGYTF.

Only a few counts were recorded for this clone. The V gene is TRBV2, the J gene TRBJ1-2, with 7 positions matching TRBD1. Germline CDR1 and CDR2: SNHLY and FYNNEI. The CDR3 runs 15 residues. The ends lost 6 bases at V and 0 bases at J; junction bases unmatched: 7. CDR3 loop: CASRVGQAANYGYTF. In DNA, the CDR3 is TGTGCCAGCAGGGTTGGACAGGCAGCTAACTATGGCTACACCTTC.

The count of this clone is one. This chain joins TRBV6-5 and TRBJ1-5; 9 bases match TRBD1. Germline lookup yields CDR1 MNHEY and CDR2 SVGAGI. This CDR3 is built from 15 residues. Losses at the gene ends were 6 bases for V and 2 bases for J; bases not matched to a gene: 5. The DNA of the CDR3 is TGTGCCAGCAGCTCGGGACAGGGTGGCAATCAGCCCCAGCATTTT. Its translation is CASSSGQGGNQPQHF.

This chain connects TRBV7-6 to TRBJ1-5; a weak D match, TRBD1 (6 bases). CDR3 length equals 15 residues. The V gene's germline CDR1 is SGHVS and CDR2 FNYEAQ. V lost 4 bases, J lost 4 bases, and 14 bases lay in between. In DNA form, the CDR3 reads TGTGCCAGCAGCTCAAGGGGAGGGACAAATCAGCCCCAGCATTTT. Its translation is CASSSRGGTNQPQHF.

The rearrangement links TRBV25-1 to TRBJ2-3; TRBD1 agrees at 7 bases. The V gene's germline CDR1 is MGHDK and CDR2 SYGVNS. The CDR3 has 15 amino acids. V was clipped by 6 bases and J by 2 bases; unmatched bases: 8. CDR3 sequence reads: CASSPRDSPTDTQYF. CDR3 nucleotides: TGTGCCAGCAGCCCTAGGGACAGTCCCACAGATACGCAGTATTTT.

This chain uses TRBV29-1 with TRBJ2-7; D may be TRBD2 (6 bases). Germline V gives CDR1 SQVTM, CDR2 ANQGSEA. The CDR3 is made up of 14 amino acids. Trimming removed 6 bases at V and 0 bases at J, with 15 bases between. CDR3 DNA: TGCAGCGTGGGCGTAGCGGTGGCCTCCTACGAGCAGTACTTC. Its translation: CSVGVAVASYEQYF.

The chain carries TRBV5-1 and TRBJ2-1; 10 nucleotides line up with TRBD2. There are 18 residues in the CDR3. Trimming cost V 4 bases and J 5 bases; bases outside gene matches: 15. Germline V gene sequence: CDR1 SGHRS, CDR2 YFSETQ. The CDR3 DNA reads as TGCGCCAGCAGCCCACGTGCCAGCGGGGGGGCCGTGGACAATGAGCAGTTCTTC. This encodes CASSPRASGGAVDNEQFF.

V gene TRBV19 combines with J gene TRBJ1-1; possibly TRBD1 for D (5 bases). Germline CDR1 is LNHDA and CDR2 is SQIVND (reference sequence). The V end was cut by 5 bases, the J end by 4 bases, with 17 bases between. This CDR3 is built from 15 residues. The CDR3 DNA is TGTGCCAGTAGTTCCCTCCCAGGGTTGGGCACTGAAGCTTTCTTT. Its protein is CASSSLPGLGTEAFF.

J is TRBJ2-7 and V is TRBV18; 7 nucleotides match TRBD1. This CDR3 comprises 13 residues. The ends lost 0 bases at V and 6 bases at J; junction bases unmatched: 2. Germline V lookup: CDR1 KGHSH, CDR2 LQKENI. CDR3 sequence: CASSPPGQSEQYF. The CDR3 DNA sequence: TGTGCCAGCTCACCACCGGGACAGAGCGAGCAGTACTTC.

V is TRBV5-1 and J is TRBJ1-5; TRBD1 matches at 7 bases. The CDR3 totals 14 residues. Germline V lookup: CDR1 SGHRS, CDR2 YFSETQ. Trimming removed 4 bases from V and 8 bases from J; junction bases left unmatched: 9. The CDR3 bases are TGCGCCAGCAGCCCTGGGACAGCCGGGGAGCCCCAGCATTTT. This codes for CASSPGTAGEPQHF.

This clone appeared a single time. V gene TRBV20-1 combines with J gene TRBJ1-3, with D unresolved. Germline CDR1 is DFQATT and CDR2 is SNEGSKA (reference sequence). The CDR3 covers 11 residues. The ends were cut back, 6 bases at V and 2 bases at J, with 5 bases in the middle. In DNA form, the CDR3 reads TGCAGTGCGTCCACTGGAAACACCATATATTTT. Translation gives CSASTGNTIYF.

Here the CDR3 reads CASSVQLAGGYNEQFF. CDR3 DNA: TGTGCCAGCAGTGTCCAACTAGCGGGGGGATACAATGAGCAGTTCTTC. The chain recombines TRBV6-1 with TRBJ2-1; TRBD2 matches at 12 bases. The CDR3 consists of 16 residues. Trimming at V came to 4 bases and at J to 4 bases, leaving 5 bases not matched to a gene. In germline, CDR1 is MNHNS, CDR2 SASEGT.

CDR3 nucleotides: TGTGCCTGGAGCGGCACGGGCTATAATTCACCCCTCCACTTT. It codes for CAWSGTGYNSPLHF. The chain links TRBV30 to TRBJ1-6; D ambiguous. V was shortened by 3 bases and J by 3 bases, with 9 bases between the two germline ends. The CDR3 has 14 residues. Germline CDR1 is GTSNPN and CDR2 is SVGIG (reference sequence).

This chain uses TRBV11-2 with TRBJ1-2, with a weak D call TRBD1 (5 bases). Germline V CDR1 and CDR2: SGHAT, FQNNGV. The CDR3 sequence is 13 residues long. V shed 5 bases and J shed 2 bases, with 9 bases lying between them. CDR3 loop: CASSPDSNYGYTF. The CDR3 DNA reads as TGTGCCAGCAGCCCTGACAGCAACTATGGCTACACCTTC.